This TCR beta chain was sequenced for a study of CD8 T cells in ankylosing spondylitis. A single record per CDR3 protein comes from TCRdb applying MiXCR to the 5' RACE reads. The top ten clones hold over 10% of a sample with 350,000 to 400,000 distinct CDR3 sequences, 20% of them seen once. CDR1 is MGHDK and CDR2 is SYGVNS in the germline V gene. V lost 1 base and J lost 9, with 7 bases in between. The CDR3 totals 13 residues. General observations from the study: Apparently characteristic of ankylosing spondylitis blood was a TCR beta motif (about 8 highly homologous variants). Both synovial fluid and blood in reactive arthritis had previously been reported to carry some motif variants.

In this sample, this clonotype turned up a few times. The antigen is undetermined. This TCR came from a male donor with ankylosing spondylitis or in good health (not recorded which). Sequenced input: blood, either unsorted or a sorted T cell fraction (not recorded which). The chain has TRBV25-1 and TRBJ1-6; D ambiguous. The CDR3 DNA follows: TGTGCCAGCAGTGAATGGACTGCTTCACCCCTCCACTTT. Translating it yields CASSEWTASPLHF.